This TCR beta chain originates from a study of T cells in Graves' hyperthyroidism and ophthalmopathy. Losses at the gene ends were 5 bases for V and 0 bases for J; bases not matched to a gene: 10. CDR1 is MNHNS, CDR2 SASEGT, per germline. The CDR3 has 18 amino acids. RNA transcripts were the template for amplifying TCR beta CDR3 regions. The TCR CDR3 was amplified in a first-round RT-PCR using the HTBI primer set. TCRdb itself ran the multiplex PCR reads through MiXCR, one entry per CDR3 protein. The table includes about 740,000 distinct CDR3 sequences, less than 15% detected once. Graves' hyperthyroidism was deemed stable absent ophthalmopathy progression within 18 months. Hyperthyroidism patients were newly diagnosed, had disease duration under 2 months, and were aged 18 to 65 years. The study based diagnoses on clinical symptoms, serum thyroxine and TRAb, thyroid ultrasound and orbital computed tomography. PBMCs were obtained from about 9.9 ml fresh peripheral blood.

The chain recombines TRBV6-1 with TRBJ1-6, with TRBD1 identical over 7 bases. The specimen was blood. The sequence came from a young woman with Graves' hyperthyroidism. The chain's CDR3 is CASSWPGQLSSYNSPLHF. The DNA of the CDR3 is TGTGCCAGCAGTTGGCCGGGACAGTTGAGCTCCTATAATTCACCCCTCCACTTT.